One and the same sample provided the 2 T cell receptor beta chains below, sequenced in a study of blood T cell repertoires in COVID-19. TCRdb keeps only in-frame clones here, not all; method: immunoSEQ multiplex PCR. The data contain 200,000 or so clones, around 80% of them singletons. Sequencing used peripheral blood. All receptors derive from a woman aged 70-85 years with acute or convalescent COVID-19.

In nucleotides, the CDR3 is TGTGCCAGCAGCTTAGGGACAGGGGGGAAACAATCTACCATGAACACTGAAGCTTTCTTT. Translated, it gives CASSLGTGGKQSTMNTEAFF. The V and J genes are TRBV7-6 and TRBJ1-1; 10 positions match TRBD1. The CDR3 covers 20 residues. J gave up 0 bases and V 1 base, and 14 bases lay outside the gene matches. Germline CDR1 SGHVS, CDR2 FNYEAQ.

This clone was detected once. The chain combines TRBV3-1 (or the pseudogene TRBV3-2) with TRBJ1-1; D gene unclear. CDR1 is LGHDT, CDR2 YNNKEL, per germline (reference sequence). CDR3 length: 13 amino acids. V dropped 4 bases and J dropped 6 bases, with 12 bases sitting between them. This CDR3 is CASSRVTTAEAFF. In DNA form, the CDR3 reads TGTGCCAGCAGCCGAGTTACCACCGCTGAAGCTTTCTTT.